This record looks at one T cell receptor (beta chain) sequence and its context. The entry originates in a study of T cell responses to AZD1222 COVID-19 vaccine. Sequencing used immunoSEQ multiplex PCR; TCRdb keeps in-frame clones, though not all of them. This sample has approximately 160,000 clones, with around nine tenths found just once. The sequence derives from an adult in good health. The sample consisted of peripheral blood, taken on day 0 of AZD1222 vaccination.

The CDR3 is CASTPGTSKETQYF. The CDR3 nucleotides are TGTGCCAGCACCCCTGGGACTAGCAAAGAGACCCAGTACTTC. This rearrangement joins TRBV27 to TRBJ2-5, with 9 bases lining up with TRBD2. The V gene's germline CDR1 is MNHEY and CDR2 SMNVEV (reference sequence). The trim removed 7 bases at V and 3 bases at J, leaving 6 bases unmatched. The CDR3 spans 14 residues.